These 22 T cell receptor beta chains originate from one sample sequenced in a study of PD-L1 blockade in urothelial cancer. Measured with immunoSEQ multiplex PCR; TCRdb has only the in-frame clones, and not every one. The sample shows roughly 60,000 clones, 82% of them seen only once. This sample comprised PBMCs, obtained around atezolizumab (anti-PD-L1) treatment. The receptor source for this set is a man aged 65 to 79 with urothelial cancer.

The rearrangement joins TRBV18 to TRBJ1-3; 7 positions match TRBD1. CDR3 length equals 17 residues. Germline CDR1 is KGHSH and CDR2 is LQKENI. Unmatched junction bases numbered 16, after V lost 4 bases and J lost 7 bases. CDR3 loop: CASSRDSQFLLGNTIYF. CDR3 in DNA: TGTGCCAGCTCACGGGACAGCCAGTTTCTCTTGGGGAACACCATATATTTT.

The chain has TRBV7-8 and TRBJ1-5; D remains ambiguous. V dropped 5 bases and J dropped 4 bases, with 12 bases sitting between them. The CDR3 totals 14 residues. Germline values: CDR1 SGHVS, CDR2 FQNEAQ. In nucleotides, the CDR3 is TGTGCCAGCAGCACCCGGACGGGGAATCAGCCCCAGCATTTT. It codes for CASSTRTGNQPQHF.

The V and J genes are TRBV30 and TRBJ2-1, with D unclear. The CDR3 has 12 residues. V shed 6 bases and J shed 2 bases, with 8 bases lying between them. Germline lookup yields CDR1 GTSNPN and CDR2 SVGIG (reference sequence). DNA for the CDR3: TGTGCCTGCGCCCGGGCCTACAATGAGCAGTTCTTC. This sequence encodes CACARAYNEQFF.

The V and J genes are TRBV5-1 and TRBJ1-1, with D possibly being TRBD1 (5 bases). This CDR3 comprises 15 residues. The germline gives CDR1 SGHRS, CDR2 YFSETQ. Trimming took 0 bases from V and 6 from J, leaving 15 bases between them. The CDR3 region is CASSLALGGQAEAFF. The CDR3 nucleotides read TGCGCCAGCAGCTTGGCCCTGGGGGGTCAGGCTGAAGCTTTCTTT.

This chain joins TRBV25-1 and TRBJ2-5, with TRBD2 as a possible D gene (6 bases). This CDR3 region has 14 residues. Germline loops: CDR1 MGHDK, CDR2 SYGVNS. V lost 8 bases and J lost 5, with 18 bases in between. CDR3 in DNA: TGTGCCAGCCTGGCCGGGAGCAACCGGGAGACCCAGTACTTC. Translating it yields CASLAGSNRETQYF.

This chain links TRBV5-1 with TRBJ1-1; tentative D call: TRBD1 (5 bases). The CDR3 sequence is 15 residues long. Per the germline V gene, CDR1 is SGHRS and CDR2 is YFSETQ. The ends were cut back, 0 bases at V and 4 bases at J, with 13 bases in the middle. The CDR3 is CASSLGQGHATEAFF. The CDR3 DNA sequence: TGCGCCAGCAGCTTGGGGCAGGGTCATGCCACTGAAGCTTTCTTT.

The genes are TRBV14 and TRBJ2-5, with D possibly matching TRBD1 (5 bases). This CDR3 comprises 14 residues. CDR1 SGHDN and CDR2 FVKESK come from the germline V gene. With 2 bases removed from V and 3 bases from J, the gap between germline ends came to 10 bases. This chain's CDR3 is CASSQQQAEETQYF. The CDR3 DNA reads as TGTGCCAGCAGCCAACAACAGGCGGAAGAGACCCAGTACTTC.

The chain uses TRBV2 and TRBJ2-7, with D perhaps TRBD2 (5 bases). Germline V gene data show CDR1 as SNHLY and CDR2 as FYNNEI. The germline V and J ends were trimmed by 5 bases and 4 bases, with 9 bases remaining between them. The length of the CDR3 is 12 residues. The DNA for the CDR3 is TGTGCCAGCAGTCCGGACTGGTACGAGCAGTACTTC. This translates into CASSPDWYEQYF. The full variable domain, rest sourced from reference TRBV2 and TRBJ2-7, is EPEVTQTPSHQVTQMGQEVILRCVPISNHLYFYWYRQILGQKVEFLVSFYNNEISEKSEIFDDQFSVERPDGSNFTLKIRSTKLEDSAMYFCASSPDWYEQYFGPGTRLTVT.

This rearrangement joins TRBV2 to TRBJ2-3; TRBD2 might be the D (6 bases). The CDR3 contains 15 residues. Trimming stripped 3 bases from V and 4 bases from J, with 14 bases between. CDR1 and CDR2 (germline): SNHLY, FYNNEI. The CDR3 nucleotides read TGTGCCAGCAGTGAGGGACTTCCTGGGGCAGATACGCAGTATTTT. Translation gives CASSEGLPGADTQYF.

The chain has TRBV5-6 and TRBJ2-7; possibly TRBD1 for D (6 bases). The germline gives CDR1 SGHDT, CDR2 YYEEEE. The CDR3 loop spans 14 amino acids. Trimming shortened V by 2 bases and J by 6 bases, and 15 bases separated the two germline ends. CDR3 DNA sequence: TGTGCCAGCAGCTTAGCAGATACAGGGTTCGAGCAGTACTTC. It codes for CASSLADTGFEQYF.

The chain couples TRBV2 to TRBJ1-6, with TRBD1 matching over 9 bases. CDR1 and CDR2 from the germline V gene are SNHLY and FYNNEI. V shed 5 bases and J 9 bases; nucleotides not matched to a gene: 5. CDR3 length: 14 amino acids. DNA of the CDR3: TGTGCCAGCAGTTCCACAGGGGGCGCTTCACCCCTCCACTTT. Translation: CASSSTGGASPLHF.

The rearrangement uses TRBV19 and TRBJ2-7; 7 bases map to TRBD1. V dropped 5 bases and J dropped 6; count of bases not matched to a gene: 13. Germline V gene data show CDR1 as LNHDA and CDR2 as SQIVND (reference sequence). This CDR3 region has 15 residues. The CDR3 sequence is CASSPVDRGPFEQYF. The DNA of the CDR3 is TGTGCCAGTAGTCCGGTAGATAGGGGGCCTTTCGAGCAGTACTTC.

The V and J genes are TRBV23-1 and TRBJ1-4; 7 bases fit TRBD1. TRBV23-1 carries the ORF label, with uncertain function. After removal of 2 bases from V and 8 bases from J, the junction contained 8 bases not matched to a gene. This CDR3 contains 15 residues. CDR3 nucleotide sequence: TGCGCCAGCAGTCAACGCCAGGGGGTGGAGGAAAAACTGTTTTTT. It yields the protein CASSQRQGVEEKLFF.

The rearrangement uses TRBV29-1 and TRBJ1-5; 10 bases line up with TRBD1. V was pared by 4 bases and J by 2 bases, with 5 bases of the junction left unmatched. The germline V gene encodes CDR1 SQVTM and CDR2 ANQGSEA. The CDR3 consists of 15 residues. This CDR3 reads CSVAGDRGGNQPQHF. The CDR3 coding sequence is TGCAGCGTTGCTGGGGACAGGGGTGGCAATCAGCCCCAGCATTTT.

The V gene is TRBV10-3, the J gene TRBJ2-1; 14 bases align to TRBD2. Trimming took 6 bases from V and 8 from J; bases not matched to a gene: 6. Germline lookup yields CDR1 ENHRY and CDR2 SYGVKD. This CDR3 is built from 15 residues. Here the CDR3 reads CAIRTGLAGVDEQFF. The CDR3 nucleotides read TGTGCCATCAGAACGGGACTAGCGGGAGTTGATGAGCAGTTCTTC.

This CDR3 reads CASSLYGGRETQYF. CDR3 sequence (DNA): TGTGCCAGCAGCTTATACGGCGGTCGGGAGACCCAGTACTTC. The chain has TRBV11-3 and TRBJ2-5; the D is unclear. This CDR3 comprises 14 residues. Germline CDR1 is SGHNT and CDR2 is YENEEA. V was trimmed by 2 bases and J by 5 bases, leaving 12 bases between them.

The rearrangement joins TRBV9 to TRBJ2-3; D might be TRBD2 (5 bases). The CDR3 length is 15 residues. Trimming removed 9 bases from V and 3 bases from J, with 20 bases in between. Germline-derived CDR1 and CDR2 are SGDLS and YYNGEE. The chain's CDR3 is CATTRTGKSTDTQYF. DNA for the CDR3: TGTGCCACCACCCGGACTGGAAAGAGTACAGATACGCAGTATTTT. Full variable domain (rest looked up from reference TRBV9 and TRBJ2-3): DSGVTQTPKHLITATGQRVTLRCSPRSGDLSVYWYQQSLDQGLQFLIQYYNGEERAKGNILERFSAQQFPDLHSELNLSSLELGDSALYFCATTRTGKSTDTQYFGPGTRLTVL.

This clone was counted once. V gene TRBV18 combines with J gene TRBJ2-5; D is unclear. Deletions cut 0 bases from V and 5 bases from J, with 7 bases between. Germline V gene lookup returns CDR1 KGHSH and CDR2 LQKENI. This CDR3 region has 13 residues. CDR3 sequence: CASSPPSLETQYF. The CDR3 nucleotides read TGTGCCAGCTCACCACCGTCCTTGGAGACCCAGTACTTC.

This chain uses TRBV27 with TRBJ2-3, with TRBD1 matching over 7 bases. The CDR3 sequence is 17 residues long. The V gene's germline CDR1 is MNHEY and CDR2 SMNVEV (reference sequence). V trimming: 5 bases; J trimming: 0 bases; junction bases outside the gene matches: 11. The CDR3 is CASSPPTGAASTDTQYF. The CDR3 DNA sequence: TGTGCCAGCAGTCCCCCCACAGGGGCTGCTAGCACAGATACGCAGTATTTT.

This clone has ten or more counts. CDR3 in amino acids: CASTKGTGWGTEAFF. Here the CDR3 DNA reads TGTGCCAGTACCAAGGGGACAGGGTGGGGCACTGAAGCTTTCTTT. The rearrangement joins TRBV19 to TRBJ1-1; the match to TRBD1 covers 9 bases. The CDR3 totals 15 residues. Germline V gene lookup returns CDR1 LNHDA and CDR2 SQIVND (reference sequence). V lost 7 bases, J lost 4 bases, and 10 bases stayed unmatched.

The chain uses TRBV6-6 and TRBJ1-5; TRBD1 aligns across 9 bases. The germline V gene encodes CDR1 MNHNY and CDR2 SVGAGI (reference sequence). This CDR3 contains 14 residues. The J segment lost 7 bases and the V segment lost 2 bases, leaving 3 bases of the junction unmatched. The CDR3 is CASSYLDRGQPQHF. The CDR3 coding sequence is TGTGCCAGCAGTTACCTGGACAGGGGACAGCCCCAGCATTTT.

The V call is TRBV29-1, the J call TRBJ2-2, with no clear D. V was cut by 6 bases and J by 1 base, with 3 bases left in between. CDR1 is SQVTM, CDR2 ANQGSEA, per germline. The CDR3 runs 11 residues. The CDR3 spells CSVGNTGELFF. DNA of the CDR3: TGCAGCGTCGGGAACACCGGGGAGCTGTTTTTT.